The T cell receptor beta chain described here comes from a study of cytomegalovirus exposure and HLA in healthy donors. A multiplex PCR was run with 60 Vbeta primers and 13 Jbeta primers. Generated by immunoSEQ multiplex PCR, the TCRdb table keeps only in-frame clones and is missing some. This listing includes 100,000 to 150,000 clones. Germline V gene data show CDR1 as SGHTA and CDR2 as FQGNSA. V trimming: 6 bases; J trimming: 4 bases; junction bases outside the gene matches: 3. The CDR3 length is 13 residues. This chain connects TRBV7-2 to TRBJ1-2; 9 bases match TRBD1. Sequenced input: PBMCs. The TCR was taken from a woman aged 40 to 49 in good health and CMV-seropositive. CDR3 residues: CASSWDRVYGYTF. CDR3 nucleotide sequence: TGTGCCAGCAGTTGGGACAGGGTCTATGGCTACACCTTC.